These 18 T cell receptor beta chains share one sample of origin, sequenced in a study of shared clonotypes between healthy human individuals. Method: immunoSEQ multiplex PCR; TCRdb's copy keeps in-frame clones and lacks some. The table lists 2 million to 2.5 million clones, more than 85% of them singletons. The sample was naive CD4+ T cells from PBMCs. Sample subset: CD45RA+ positively selected. These TCRs come from a man aged 18 to 35 in good health. Some clones in this sample may be carry-over from other donors' samples.

The chain couples TRBV10-2 to TRBJ2-3; no clear D gene. In germline, CDR1 is WSHSY, CDR2 SAAADI. This CDR3 is built from 14 residues. The germline V and J ends were trimmed by 4 bases and 0 bases, with 8 bases remaining between them. In DNA, the CDR3 is TGCGCCAGCAGTGTCGGCTCTAGCACAGATACGCAGTATTTT. Amino acids: CASSVGSSTDTQYF.

J is TRBJ2-7 and V is TRBV5-4; D unclear. Germline V lookup: CDR1 SGHNT, CDR2 YYREEE (reference sequence). The CDR3 totals 15 residues. Trimming stripped 0 bases from V and 5 bases from J, with 15 bases between. CDR3: CASSLASKGRNEQYF. DNA of the CDR3: TGTGCCAGCAGCTTGGCCAGTAAGGGCCGAAACGAGCAGTACTTC.

This chain links TRBV7-9 with TRBJ1-2; D is ambiguous. Germline assignment: CDR1 SEHNR and CDR2 FQNEAQ (reference sequence). The CDR3 is 12 amino acids. Trimming removed 5 bases from V and 10 bases from J, with 14 bases in between. CDR3 in DNA: TGTGCCAGCAGCCTCGCGGTTTTCGACTACACCTTC. Residues: CASSLAVFDYTF.

The CDR3 protein is CASSLAGTREHNEQFF. CDR3 bases: TGCGCCAGCAGCTTGGCCGGGACTAGGGAGCACAATGAGCAGTTCTTC. The chain links TRBV5-1 to TRBJ2-1; 8 bases fit TRBD2. V shed 0 bases, J shed 5 bases, and the junction held 7 bases outside the gene matches. The CDR3 runs to 16 residues. CDR1 is SGHRS, CDR2 YFSETQ, per germline.

The chain joins TRBV5-1 to TRBJ1-1; 9 positions match TRBD1. The V gene end was trimmed by 3 bases and the J gene end by 3 bases; junction bases not matched to a gene: 6. The CDR3 runs to 15 residues. Germline V lookup: CDR1 SGHRS, CDR2 YFSETQ. This CDR3 reads CASSWGDRDDTEAFF. CDR3 DNA sequence: TGCGCCAGCAGCTGGGGGGACAGGGACGACACTGAAGCTTTCTTT. Looking up the rest from reference TRBV5-1 and TRBJ1-1 gives the full variable domain: KAGVTQTPRYLIKTRGQQVTLSCSPISGHRSVSWYQQTPGQGLQFLFEYFSETQRNKGNFPGRFSGRQFSNSRSEMNVSTLELGDSALYLCASSWGDRDDTEAFFGQGTRLTVV.

J is TRBJ1-2 and V is TRBV18; TRBD1 might be the D (6 bases). CDR3 length: 15 amino acids. Germline CDR1 reads KGHSH; CDR2 reads LQKENI. The V gene lost 3 bases and the J gene lost 5 bases, with 16 bases spanning the gap. The CDR3 reads CASSPNLGQIYGYTF. The CDR3, as DNA: TGTGCCAGCTCACCGAACCTCGGACAGATTTATGGCTACACCTTC.

As regards this clone: The sample has other DNA sequences that encode this CDR3 too. The rearrangement links TRBV7-3 to TRBJ1-2; 12 bases fit TRBD1. The CDR3 runs to 13 residues. V was pared by 3 bases and J by 8 bases, with 1 base of the junction left unmatched. Per the germline V gene, CDR1 is SGHTA and CDR2 is FQGTGA. CDR3 coding DNA: TGTGCCAGCAGCTTCGGGACAGGGGGCGGCTACACCTTC. This encodes CASSFGTGGGYTF. Together with reference TRBV7-3 and TRBJ1-2, the CDR3 gives the full variable domain: GAGVSQTPSNKVTEKGKYVELRCDPISGHTALYWYRQSLGQGPEFLIYFQGTGAADDSGLPNDRFFAVRPEGSVSTLKIQRTERGDSAVYLCASSFGTGGGYTFGSGTRLTVV.

This clone has only one observation. This sequence joins TRBV27 and TRBJ1-5; D remains ambiguous. The CDR3 runs 14 residues. Trimming took off 1 base at V and 7 bases at J, with 11 bases between the two ends. Germline CDR1 is MNHEY and CDR2 is SMNVEV (reference sequence). CDR3 sequence (DNA): TGTGCCAGCAGTTTATTAGATTCACGGCAGCCCCAGCATTTT. Amino acids: CASSLLDSRQPQHF.

J is TRBJ1-3 and V is TRBV5-1; 8 bases match TRBD1. The CDR3 has 15 residues. Trimming removed 4 bases from V and 0 bases from J; junction bases left unmatched: 3. Germline CDR1 reads SGHRS; CDR2 reads YFSETQ. In DNA, the CDR3 is TGCGCCAGCAGCACAGGGGGTTTCTCTGGAAACACCATATATTTT. It is translated as CASSTGGFSGNTIYF.

The rearrangement links TRBV18 to TRBJ2-5; 10 nucleotides match TRBD1. CDR1 is KGHSH and CDR2 is LQKENI in the germline V gene. V was pared by 0 bases and J by 4 bases, with 5 bases of the junction left unmatched. This CDR3 contains 16 residues. The CDR3 bases are TGTGCCAGCTCACCACCCCGGGACAGGGGACCAGAGACCCAGTACTTC. This encodes CASSPPRDRGPETQYF.

The chain uses TRBV7-2 and TRBJ1-1; possibly TRBD1 for D (6 bases). V lost 6 bases and J lost 2, with 13 bases in between. CDR1 and CDR2 (germline): SGHTA, FQGNSA. The CDR3 runs 14 residues. The CDR3 here is CASRTDRFNTEAFF. Here the CDR3 DNA reads TGTGCCAGCAGGACGGACAGATTTAACACTGAAGCTTTCTTT.

In this sample, this clone turned up once. Distinct nucleotide sequences in the sample also encode this CDR3. The chain carries TRBV5-1 and TRBJ2-5; D unresolved. Germline-derived CDR1 and CDR2 are SGHRS and YFSETQ. There are 13 residues in the CDR3. Trimming shortened V by 4 bases and J by 1 base, and 8 bases separated the two germline ends. DNA of the CDR3: TGCGCCAGCAGCCCCTCCAGCCAAGAGACCCAGTACTTC. As protein: CASSPSSQETQYF.

The chain has TRBV28 and TRBJ2-7, with TRBD2 matching 8 bases. The CDR3 length is 16 residues. Germline V gene sequence: CDR1 MDHEN, CDR2 SYDVKM. V shed 7 bases, J shed 7 bases, and the junction held 18 bases outside the gene matches. CDR3 in DNA: TGTGCCAGCATCTCGGGAGGGTCGAAGGGGACGCGAGAGCAGTACTTC. Protein product: CASISGGSKGTREQYF.

The CDR3 nucleotides are TGTGCCAGCAGCCTGCACCAAGAGACCCAGTACTTC. This sequence encodes CASSLHQETQYF. The chain recombines TRBV14 with TRBJ2-5; D gene uncertain. CDR3 length: 12 amino acids. The V gene lost 4 bases and the J gene lost 0 bases, with 3 bases spanning the gap. Germline V gene lookup returns CDR1 SGHDN and CDR2 FVKESK.

With respect to this clone: This same CDR3 is encoded by further DNA sequences in the sample. V gene TRBV5-1 combines with J gene TRBJ2-2; 7 bases match TRBD1. CDR3 size: 15 residues. CDR1 is SGHRS and CDR2 is YFSETQ in the germline V gene. V trimming: 4 bases; J trimming: 2 bases; junction bases outside the gene matches: 5. The CDR3 region has the DNA TGCGCCAGCAGCCTGGACAGGAGCAACACCGGGGAGCTGTTTTTT. Translating it yields CASSLDRSNTGELFF.

The rearrangement uses TRBV28 and TRBJ2-3; 9 positions match TRBD1. Germline assignment: CDR1 MDHEN and CDR2 SYDVKM. The CDR3 has 15 residues. Unmatched junction bases numbered 7, after V lost 6 bases and J lost 3 bases. The CDR3 coding sequence is TGTGCCAGCAGGTTGGGACAGGGAGTAACAGATACGCAGTATTTT. Amino acid sequence: CASRLGQGVTDTQYF.

This chain connects TRBV5-1 to TRBJ2-7; TRBD1 matches 7 bases. The CDR3 sequence is 13 residues long. The germline gives CDR1 SGHRS, CDR2 YFSETQ. V trimming: 7 bases; J trimming: 6 bases; junction bases outside the gene matches: 10. The CDR3, as DNA: TGCGCCAGCCGGTCACAGGGGATGGGCGAGCAGTACTTC. Its protein product is CASRSQGMGEQYF.

The rearrangement uses TRBV4-3 and TRBJ2-1; 9 bases map to TRBD2. Germline loops: CDR1 LGHNA, CDR2 YSLEER. This CDR3 has 15 residues. V was clipped by 4 bases and J by 4 bases; unmatched bases: 5. CDR3 region: CASSRQSGGYNEQFF. DNA of the CDR3: TGCGCCAGCAGCCGACAAAGCGGGGGGTACAATGAGCAGTTCTTC.